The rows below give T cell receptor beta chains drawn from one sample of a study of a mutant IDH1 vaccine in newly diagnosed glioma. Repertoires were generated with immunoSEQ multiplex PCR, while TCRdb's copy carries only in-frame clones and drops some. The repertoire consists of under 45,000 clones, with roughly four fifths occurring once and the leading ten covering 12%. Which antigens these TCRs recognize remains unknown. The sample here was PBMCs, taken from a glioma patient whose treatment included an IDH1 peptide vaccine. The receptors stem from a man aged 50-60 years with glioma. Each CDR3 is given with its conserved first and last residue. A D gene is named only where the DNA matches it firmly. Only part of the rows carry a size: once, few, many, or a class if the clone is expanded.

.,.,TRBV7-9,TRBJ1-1,CASSLDSDTEAFF,TGTGCCAGCAGCCTGGACAGTGACACTGAAGCTTTCTTT
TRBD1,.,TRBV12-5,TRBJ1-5,CASGPVDRGSQPQHF,TGTGCTAGTGGCCCCGTGGACAGGGGGAGTCAGCCCCAGCATTTT
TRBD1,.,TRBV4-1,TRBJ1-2,CASSHDRDGYTF,TGCGCCAGCAGCCATGACAGGGATGGCTACACCTTC
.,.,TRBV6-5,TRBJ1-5,CASSWDPKQPQHF,TGTGCCAGCAGTTGGGACCCGAAACAGCCCCAGCATTTT
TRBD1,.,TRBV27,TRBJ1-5,CATRQGAGPQHF,TGTGCCACCCGACAGGGGGCTGGTCCCCAGCATTTT
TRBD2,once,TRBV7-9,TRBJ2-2,CASSAASGRASGELFF,TGTGCCAGCAGCGCCGCTAGCGGGAGGGCCTCCGGGGAGCTGTTTTTT
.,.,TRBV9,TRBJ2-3,CASSVVASADTQYF,TGTGCCAGCAGCGTAGTTGCTTCCGCAGATACGCAGTATTTT
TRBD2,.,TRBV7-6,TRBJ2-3,CASSLSGRGAGTDTQYF,TGTGCCAGCAGCTTATCGGGGCGGGGGGCCGGCACAGATACGCAGTATTTT
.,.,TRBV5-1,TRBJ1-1,CASSPKTGPNTEAFF,TGCGCCAGCAGCCCAAAAACAGGGCCGAACACTGAAGCTTTCTTT
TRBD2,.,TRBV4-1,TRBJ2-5,CASSLAGDETQYF,TGCGCCAGCAGCCTAGCGGGGGACGAGACCCAGTACTTC
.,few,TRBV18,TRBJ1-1,CASSLSDGGNTEAFF,TGTGCCAGCTCACTTTCCGACGGTGGGAACACTGAAGCTTTCTTT
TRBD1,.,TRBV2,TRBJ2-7,CASKIQGAPSYEQYF,TGTGCCAGCAAGATCCAGGGGGCCCCCTCCTACGAGCAGTACTTC
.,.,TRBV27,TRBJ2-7,CASSLKGLFYEQYF,TGTGCCAGCAGTTTAAAGGGCTTGTTTTACGAGCAGTACTTC
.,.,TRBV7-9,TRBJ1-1,CASSPLRGRQVQNTEAFF,TGTGCCAGCAGCCCCCTTCGAGGGAGACAGGTCCAAAACACTGAAGCTTTCTTT
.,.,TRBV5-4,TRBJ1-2,CASSPRGGNYGYTF,TGTGCCAGCAGCCCGCGCGGGGGTAACTATGGCTACACCTTC
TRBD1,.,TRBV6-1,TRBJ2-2,CAGGTGGANTGELFF,TGTGCCGGAGGGACAGGGGGCGCGAACACCGGGGAGCTGTTTTTT
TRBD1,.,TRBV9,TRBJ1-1,CASSVGGGGGNTEAFF,TGTGCCAGCAGCGTAGGTGGAGGGGGCGGGAACACTGAAGCTTTCTTT
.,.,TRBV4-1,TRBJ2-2,CASSRPGPELFF,TGCGCCAGCAGCCGACCGGGCCCAGAGCTGTTTTTT
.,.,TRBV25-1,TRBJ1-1,CASVGRRNTEAFF,TGTGCCAGCGTTGGGAGGAGGAACACTGAAGCTTTCTTT
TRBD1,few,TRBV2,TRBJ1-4,CASSPRTGQSEKLFF,TGTGCCAGCAGTCCCAGGACAGGGCAAAGCGAAAAACTGTTTTTT
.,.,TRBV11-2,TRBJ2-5,CASSQKGHARTETQYF,TGTGCCAGCAGCCAAAAGGGACATGCCAGAACGGAGACCCAGTACTTC
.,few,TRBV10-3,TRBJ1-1,CAISEEDRGNTEAFF,TGTGCCATCAGTGAAGAGGACCGAGGGAACACTGAAGCTTTCTTT
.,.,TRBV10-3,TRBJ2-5,CAISESWGEQETQYF,TGTGCCATCAGTGAGTCGTGGGGAGAACAAGAGACCCAGTACTTC
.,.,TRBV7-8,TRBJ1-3,CASSRTRRGISGNTIYF,TGTGCCAGCAGCCGTACGCGACGGGGAATCTCTGGAAACACCATATATTTT
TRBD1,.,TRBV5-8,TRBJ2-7,CASSFPGGGFSYEQYF,TGTGCCAGCAGCTTTCCAGGGGGCGGATTTTCCTACGAGCAGTACTTC
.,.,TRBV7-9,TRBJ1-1,CAIVPGGGAFF,TGTGCCATCGTTCCGGGCGGCGGGGCTTTCTTT
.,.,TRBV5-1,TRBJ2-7,CASRSSFEQYF,TGCGCCAGCAGGTCGTCTTTCGAGCAGTACTTC
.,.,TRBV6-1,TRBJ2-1,CASSVSGYEQFF,TGTGCCAGCAGTGTGTCGGGATATGAGCAGTTCTTC
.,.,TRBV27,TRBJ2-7,CASRPGTELYEQYF,TGTGCCAGCCGCCCCGGGACGGAGCTCTACGAGCAGTACTTC
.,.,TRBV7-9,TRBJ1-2,CASNKLGGVEDYGYTF,TGTGCCAGCAACAAGCTTGGAGGGGTCGAAGACTATGGCTACACCTTC
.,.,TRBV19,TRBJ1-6,CASSIAGLNSPLHF,TGTGCCAGTAGTATTGCGGGCCTTAATTCACCCCTCCACTTT
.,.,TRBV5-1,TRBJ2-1,CASSQSHREQFF,TGCGCCAGCAGTCAGAGTCATCGAGAGCAGTTCTTC
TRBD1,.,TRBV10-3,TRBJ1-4,CAISESRGQTDLFF,TGTGCCATCAGTGAGTCGAGGGGACAGACTGACCTGTTTTTT
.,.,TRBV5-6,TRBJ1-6,CASSLRTGYNSPLHF,TGTGCCAGCAGCTTGAGGACGGGGTATAATTCACCCCTCCACTTT
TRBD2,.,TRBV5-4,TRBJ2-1,CASGGTSGHNEQFF,TGTGCCAGCGGCGGGACTAGCGGCCACAATGAGCAGTTCTTC
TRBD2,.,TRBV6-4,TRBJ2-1,CASSQRGALNGYNEQFF,TGTGCCAGCAGCCAGCGGGGGGCGTTGAATGGGTACAATGAGCAGTTCTTC
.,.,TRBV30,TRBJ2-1,CAWSVTVNEQFF,TGTGCCTGGAGCGTGACAGTCAATGAGCAGTTCTTC
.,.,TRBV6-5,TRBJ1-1,CASSYSWVENTEAFF,TGTGCCAGCAGTTACTCGTGGGTGGAGAACACTGAAGCTTTCTTT
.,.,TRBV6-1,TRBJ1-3,CASSDEVGSGGNTIYF,TGTGCCAGCAGTGACGAAGTGGGCTCGGGGGGAAACACCATATATTTT
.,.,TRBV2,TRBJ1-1,CASSREKIEAFF,TGTGCCAGCAGCAGGGAGAAAATTGAAGCTTTCTTT
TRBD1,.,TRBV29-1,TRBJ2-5,CSVETGGETQYF,TGCAGCGTGGAAACAGGGGGAGAGACCCAGTACTTC
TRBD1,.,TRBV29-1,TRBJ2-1,CSVLTGFRDEQFF,TGCAGCGTCCTGACAGGGTTTCGGGATGAGCAGTTCTTC
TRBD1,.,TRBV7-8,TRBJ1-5,CASSPGTGDQPQHF,TGTGCCAGCAGCCCAGGGACAGGGGATCAGCCCCAGCATTTT
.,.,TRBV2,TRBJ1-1,CASSVMGNTEAFF,TGTGCCAGCAGTGTAATGGGGAATACTGAAGCTTTCTTT
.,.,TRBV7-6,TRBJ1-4,CASSSSLSGEKLFF,TGTGCCAGCAGCTCCAGCCTGTCTGGTGAAAAACTGTTTTTT
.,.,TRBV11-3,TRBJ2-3,CASSLQSGRLGDTQYF,TGTGCCAGCAGCTTACAGTCGGGACGGCTGGGAGATACGCAGTATTTT
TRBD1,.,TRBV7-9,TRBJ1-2,CASSLEGQAFYGYTF,TGTGCCAGCAGCTTAGAGGGACAGGCTTTCTATGGCTACACCTTC
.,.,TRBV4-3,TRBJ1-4,CASSQVGEINEKLFF,TGCGCCAGCAGCCAAGTGGGGGAAATTAATGAAAAACTGTTTTTT
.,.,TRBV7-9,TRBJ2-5,CASSLGGEETQYF,TGTGCCAGCAGCTTAGGGGGTGAAGAGACCCAGTACTTC
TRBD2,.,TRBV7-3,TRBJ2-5,CASSLNGGAAETQYF,TGTGCCAGCAGCTTAAACGGGGGGGCAGCAGAGACCCAGTACTTC
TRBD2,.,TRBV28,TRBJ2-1,CASSLLAGDNEQFF,TGTGCCAGCAGTTTACTAGCGGGAGACAATGAGCAGTTCTTC